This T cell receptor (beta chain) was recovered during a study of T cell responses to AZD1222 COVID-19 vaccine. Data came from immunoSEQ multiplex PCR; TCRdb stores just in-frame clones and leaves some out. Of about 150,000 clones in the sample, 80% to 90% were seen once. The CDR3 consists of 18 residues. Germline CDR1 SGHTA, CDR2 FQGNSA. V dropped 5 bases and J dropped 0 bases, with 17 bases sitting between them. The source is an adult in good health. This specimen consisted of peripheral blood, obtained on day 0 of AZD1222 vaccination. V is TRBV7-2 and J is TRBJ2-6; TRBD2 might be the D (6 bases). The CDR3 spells CASSRKGTVDSGANVLTF. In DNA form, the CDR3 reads TGTGCCAGCAGCCGGAAGGGGACTGTAGACTCTGGGGCCAACGTCCTGACTTTC.